A few counts support the clone carrying this TCR beta chain. The target antigen is unknown. This specimen comes from a study of CD8 T cells in ankylosing spondylitis. The CDR3 sequence is 16 residues long. Trimming cost V 5 bases and J 5 bases, with 24 bases left between them. CDR1 and CDR2 from the germline V gene are SQVTM and ANQGSEA. In making TCR beta libraries, quantitative 5'-RACE with molecular barcodes was used. TCRdb itself ran the 5' RACE reads through MiXCR, one entry per CDR3 protein. Of some 800,000 distinct CDR3 sequences listed, around 11% are singletons. Regarding the study as a whole: A TCR beta motif of 8 or 9 highly homologous variants appeared characteristic of ankylosing spondylitis blood.

This chain joins TRBV29-1 and TRBJ1-2; D not resolved. The source material was blood, either unsorted or a sorted T cell fraction (not recorded which). This clonotype originated in a male donor with ankylosing spondylitis. In DNA, the CDR3 is TGCAGCGTTAGCGGATTGTTGAGGGTTGATCGTTATGGCTACACCTTC. Translation: CSVSGLLRVDRYGYTF. Combining the CDR3 with reference TRBV29-1 and TRBJ1-2 gives the whole variable domain SAVISQKPSRDICQRGTSLTIQCQVDSQVTMMFWYRQQPGQSLTLIATANQGSEATYESGFVIDKFPISRPNLTFSTLTVSNMSPEDSSIYLCSVSGLLRVDRYGYTFGSGTRLTVV.